The clone carrying this T cell receptor (beta chain) was detected only a few times. Generated by immunoSEQ multiplex PCR, the TCRdb table keeps only in-frame clones and is missing some. In the table there are roughly 150,000 clones, approximately 90% of which are singletons. V dropped 4 bases and J dropped 0 bases, with 10 bases sitting between them. There are 14 residues in the CDR3. Looked up from germline, CDR1 is MGHDK and CDR2 is SYGVNS. The data stem from a study of lymphopenia after photon versus proton radiotherapy. The source of this sequence is a man aged 50 to 59 with gastric cancer. The material was peripheral blood, obtained from a patient treated with photon-based radiotherapy. The gene calls are TRBV25-1 and TRBJ2-7, with TRBD2 as a possible D gene (6 bases). The CDR3 DNA reads TGTGCCAGCAGTGTGGATAGCGGCTCCTACGAGCAGTACTTC. It translates to CASSVDSGSYEQYF.